This T cell receptor beta chain originates from a study of immune heterogeneity within non-small cell lung tumors. Study overall: Of the tumors, 4 were squamous cell, about ten non-squamous, and 1 not otherwise specified.

Findings and caveats of the study: Recurrence of the same dominant CDR3 beta clonotypes was seen across tumor sites within a patient, and site-unique high-frequency clones were present alongside them. High-frequency T-cell receptor beta clonotypes differed largely between individual patients.

Germline CDR1 is SGDLS and CDR2 is YYNGEE. This CDR3 comprises 15 residues. The V segment lost 0 bases and the J segment 1 base; nucleotides outside the gene matches: 4. Template material comprised bulk tumor genomic DNA at 500 to 650 ng per sample. Several spatially distant biopsies were obtained per primary tumor intraoperatively. Untreated, newly diagnosed non-small cell lung cancer patients underwent curative surgery. Each donor was a newly diagnosed non-small cell lung cancer patient undergoing surgery with curative intent. Multiplex PCR amplified TCR beta CDR3 with 32 V and 13 J primers. TCRdb re-derived calls from the multiplex PCR reads in MiXCR, one entry per CDR3 protein. The table has about 23,000 distinct CDR3 sequences, around 26% seen once. This clonotype was seen a handful of times. Its antigen is as yet unknown.

J is TRBJ2-7 and V is TRBV9, with TRBD1 identical over 7 bases. The receptor comes from a man aged 35 to 55 with non-small cell lung cancer. The specimen was lung tumor tissue. The CDR3 is CASSVVGTESYEQYF. CDR3 DNA sequence: TGTGCCAGCAGCGTAGTGGGGACAGAGTCCTACGAGCAGTACTTC. The full variable domain, rest sourced from reference TRBV9 and TRBJ2-7, is DSGVTQTPKHLITATGQRVTLRCSPRSGDLSVYWYQQSLDQGLQFLIQYYNGEERAKGNILERFSAQQFPDLHSELNLSSLELGDSALYFCASSVVGTESYEQYFGPGTRLTVT.